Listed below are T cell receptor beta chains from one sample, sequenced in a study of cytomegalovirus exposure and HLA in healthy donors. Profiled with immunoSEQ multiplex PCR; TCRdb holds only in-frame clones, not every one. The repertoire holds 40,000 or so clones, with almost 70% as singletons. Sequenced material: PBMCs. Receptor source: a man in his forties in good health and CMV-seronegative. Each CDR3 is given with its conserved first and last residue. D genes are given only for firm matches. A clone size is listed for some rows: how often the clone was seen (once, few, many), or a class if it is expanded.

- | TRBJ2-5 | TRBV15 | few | CATSRDGVGQETQYF | TGTGCCACCAGCAGAGACGGGGTAGGCCAAGAGACCCAGTACTTC
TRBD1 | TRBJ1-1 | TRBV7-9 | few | CASSLYRGGDTEAFF | TGTGCCAGCAGCTTATACAGGGGTGGGGACACTGAAGCTTTCTTT
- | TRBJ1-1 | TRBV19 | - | CASSMVGTNTEAFF | TGTGCCAGTAGTATGGTTGGCACGAACACTGAAGCTTTCTTT
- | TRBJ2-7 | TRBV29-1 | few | CSVVFQDVVWEGGSGYEQYF | TGCAGCGTTGTCTTCCAGGACGTAGTCTGGGAGGGGGGGTCGGGCTACGAGCAGTACTTC
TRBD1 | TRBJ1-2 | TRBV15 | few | CATSREGGSNYGYTF | TGTGCCACCAGCAGAGAAGGGGGCAGCAACTATGGCTACACCTTC
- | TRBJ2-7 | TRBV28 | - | CASSWEADGGLYEQYF | TGTGCCAGCAGTTGGGAAGCGGACGGAGGGCTCTACGAGCAGTACTTC
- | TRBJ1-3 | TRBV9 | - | CASRDTGNTIYF | TGTGCCAGCAGGGACACTGGAAACACCATATATTTT
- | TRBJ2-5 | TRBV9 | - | CASRGDSQETQYF | TGTGCCAGTCGCGGGGACTCCCAAGAGACCCAGTACTTC
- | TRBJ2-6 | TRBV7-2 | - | CASSLSSGLPSGANVLTF | TGTGCCAGCAGCTTATCGTCGGGTTTACCCTCTGGGGCCAACGTCCTGACTTTC
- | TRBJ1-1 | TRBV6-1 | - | CASSTTVRTEAFF | TGTGCCAGCTCCACTACCGTTAGAACTGAAGCTTTCTTT
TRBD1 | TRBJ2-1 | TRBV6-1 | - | CASTTGSTGGNEQFF | TGTGCCAGCACCACCGGATCGACAGGGGGCAATGAGCAGTTCTTC
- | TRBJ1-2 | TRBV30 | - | CAWRETYGYTF | TGTGCCTGGAGAGAAACATATGGCTACACCTTC
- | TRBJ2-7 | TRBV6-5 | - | CASSFGRTEAYEQYF | TGTGCCAGCAGTTTCGGGAGGACAGAAGCCTACGAGCAGTACTTC
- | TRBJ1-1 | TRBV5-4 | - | CASSPGQVYTEAFF | TGTGCCAGCAGCCCGGGACAAGTCTACACTGAAGCTTTCTTT
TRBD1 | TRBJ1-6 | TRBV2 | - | CASRGDSLGNSPLHF | TGTGCCAGCAGGGGGGACAGCTTAGGGAATTCACCCCTCCACTTT
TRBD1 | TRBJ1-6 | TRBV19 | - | CATRDRVNSPLHF | TGTGCCACCCGTGACAGGGTTAATTCACCCCTCCACTTT
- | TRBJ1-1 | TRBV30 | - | CAWSVGREVSEAFF | TGTGCCTGGAGTGTCGGGAGGGAAGTTTCTGAAGCTTTCTTT
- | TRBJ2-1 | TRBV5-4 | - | CASSLTSRVGDEQFF | TGTGCCAGCAGCTTGACTAGCCGGGTCGGCGATGAGCAGTTCTTC
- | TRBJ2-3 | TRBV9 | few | CASSVGGTDTQYF | TGTGCCAGCAGCGTAGGCGGCACAGATACGCAGTATTTT
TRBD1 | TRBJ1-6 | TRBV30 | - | CAWSVEDRSNSPLHF | TGTGCCTGGAGTGTTGAGGACAGGAGTAATTCACCCCTCCACTTT
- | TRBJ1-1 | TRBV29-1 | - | CSVVAGGQGHTEAFF | TGCAGCGTTGTCGCCGGCGGGCAAGGGCACACTGAAGCTTTCTTT
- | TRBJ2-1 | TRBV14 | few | CASSQVVGVSYNEQFF | TGTGCCAGCAGCCAAGTTGTAGGGGTTTCCTACAATGAGCAGTTCTTC